This T cell receptor (beta chain) is drawn from a study of blood T cell repertoires in COVID-19. Whole-study context: From the United States, Italy and Spain came samples of acute and convalescent COVID-19. Sample material is recorded as cDNA or gDNA derived from T cells, B-cell-depleted T cells, or PBMCs.

In the original analysis: Cell counts per sample came from amplifying reference gene primers. Libraries were prepared by immunoSEQ multiplex PCR; TCRdb keeps only in-frame clonotypes and omits some of them. V and J calls and clone size are those listed in that table; D and trimming were worked out from the DNA. The top ten hold roughly 31% of the sample, which has around 100,000 clones, more than 65% seen once. The V segment lost 1 base and the J segment 7 bases; nucleotides outside the gene matches: 12. This CDR3 region has 17 residues. CDR1 is LGHNA, CDR2 YNFKEQ, per germline. This clonotype was sampled from a man aged 70-80 years with active or convalescent COVID-19. Sequencing was done on a sample of peripheral blood. This chain links TRBV4-2 with TRBJ2-2, with TRBD2 matching 7 bases. The CDR3 sequence is CASSQGKHREVGGELFF. In DNA, the CDR3 is TGTGCCAGCAGCCAAGGAAAGCATCGGGAGGTAGGCGGGGAGCTGTTTTTT.